This TCR beta chain is drawn from a study of response to subunit inactivated influenza vaccine. TCRdb reanalysed the RT-PCR reads using MiXCR and keeps one entry per CDR3 protein. Of some 180,000 distinct CDR3 sequences in the sample, around a tenth were seen once. For this clonotype: The antigen is not known.

Points from the study as a whole: Authors suggested that a seasonal influenza vaccination recruits few new T cells each time.

The specimen comprised non-naive T cells sorted from PBMCs, sampled on the day of vaccination. The clonotype originates from a man in his fifties or sixties who received an inactivated influenza vaccine.

The CDR3 here is CASSSAGVTTDTQYF. CDR3 coding DNA: TGTGCCAGCAGCTCCGCGGGGGTGACCACAGATACGCAGTATTTT. This chain links TRBV9 with TRBJ2-3; 7 bases fit TRBD2. V dropped 4 bases and J dropped 2; count of bases not matched to a gene: 7. The CDR3 extends over 15 amino acids. Germline V lookup: CDR1 SGDLS, CDR2 YYNGEE.